The rows below give T cell receptor beta chains drawn from one sample of a study of beta chain features in type 1 diabetes. Some clones are missing from TCRdb's copy, which holds only in-frame ones; the method was immunoSEQ multiplex PCR. The repertoire holds 250,000 to 400,000 clones, with 13% to 15% as singletons. Source material: central memory CD4+ T cells from blood. The receptors here all came from a young man in good health. CDR3s leave out the opening cysteine and the closing phenylalanine or tryptophan. Each record gives: V gene, J gene, clone size, CDR3 protein. Some rows have no size entry. The others give once, few or many, or a class for an expanded clone.

TRBV29-1	TRBJ1-4	many	SVESTNEKLF
TRBV6-1	TRBJ2-2	-	ASSHERTGELF
TRBV21-1	TRBJ2-5	many	ASSKGALGASVIAETQY
TRBV5-1	TRBJ2-5	few	ASSSNPRGSQETQY
TRBV11-3	TRBJ2-5	-	ASSWVGLGQTQY
TRBV4-3	TRBJ2-1	many	ASSQTATNEQF
TRBV7-2	TRBJ2-3	-	ASSFGGRTDTQY
TRBV5-1	TRBJ2-3	few	ASSLSSGSDTQY
TRBV6-5	TRBJ2-3	-	ASSSARGHTQY
TRBV7-8	TRBJ2-7	-	ASSVDRGDKQY
TRBV29-1	TRBJ1-2	few	SAGTAQFST
TRBV7-8	TRBJ2-1	few	ASSLGASESEQF
TRBV6-6	TRBJ1-5	few	ASSIDSSNQPQH
TRBV18	TRBJ1-2	-	ASSPGSRGYGYT
TRBV7-2	TRBJ2-2	-	ASSTQITATGELF
TRBV5-6	TRBJ1-1	-	ASSEGDRPLNTEAF
TRBV7-2	TRBJ1-1	-	ASSPRPVTNTEAF
TRBV4-1	TRBJ2-2	many	ASSTNTGELF
TRBV30	TRBJ2-1	few	AWSVLFYNEQF
TRBV7-2	TRBJ1-6	few	ASSFTGGSYSPLH
TRBV19	TRBJ2-4	few	ATAGALRQSVQLAKNIQY
TRBV18	TRBJ1-2	-	ASSPRGSYGYT
TRBV25-1	TRBJ2-3	few	ASSRQPQDTQY
TRBV30	TRBJ2-5	few	AWSAGLAGETQY
TRBV19	TRBJ1-1	many	ASSTSGQPNTEAF
TRBV7-9	TRBJ2-3	many	ASSLARLAGGSDTQY
TRBV6-1	TRBJ2-5	few	ASRSGTGGKEQY
TRBV15	TRBJ2-1	-	ATSSGTSGNNEQF